The T cell receptor (beta chain) under discussion was sequenced for a study of OX40 agonist ivuxolimab in advanced cancers. As for the study in general: Ivuxolimab was administered intravenously to patients at 0.01 to 10 mg/kg every 2 weeks.

In germline, CDR1 is ENHRY, CDR2 SYGVKD. Trimming shortened V by 3 bases and J by 5 bases, and 13 bases separated the two germline ends. The CDR3 extends over 14 amino acids. Profiling relied on immunoSEQ multiplex PCR, and the TCRdb table lists in-frame clones only, not all of them. The sample holds under 55,000 clones, roughly 93% seen once. The chain is built from TRBV10-3 and TRBJ2-5; D call uncertain. The receptor was isolated from an adult with an advanced solid tumor such as melanoma, head and neck, liver or kidney cancer. Material: CD4+ or CD8+ T cells sorted from blood, obtained in a trial of the OX40 agonist ivuxolimab. The CDR3 region is CAISEQRTVETQYF. CDR3 in DNA: TGTGCCATCAGTGAACAGAGAACGGTGGAGACCCAGTACTTC.